The source of this T cell receptor (beta chain) is a study of control samples from healthy donors and cancer patients. Here immunoSEQ multiplex PCR was the method, and the copy in TCRdb shows in-frame clones only, minus some. The sample yields roughly 130,000 clones, about 94% seen once. Trimming removed 8 bases from V and 3 bases from J; junction bases left unmatched: 3. Looked up from germline, CDR1 is MGHDK and CDR2 is SYGVNS. The CDR3 is made up of 12 amino acids. This receptor was obtained from a man aged 55 to 70 with colorectal cancer. Sequencing was carried out using PBMCs. This rearrangement joins TRBV25-1 to TRBJ2-7; 8 nucleotides agree with TRBD2. The CDR3 DNA is TGTGCCAGCGGGACTAGGATCTACGAGCAGTACTTC. Translated: CASGTRIYEQYF.